This is a list of T cell receptor beta chains from one sample in a study of control samples from healthy donors and cancer patients. Produced via immunoSEQ multiplex PCR; TCRdb's table is partial and in-frame only. The sample records 150,000 to 200,000 clones, 91% being singletons. What was sequenced was blood. These receptors came from a woman in her thirties or forties in good health. Each CDR3 is given with its conserved first and last residue. D genes are given only for firm matches.

J: TRBJ1-4
V: TRBV5-1
D: -
DNA: TGCGCCAGCAGCCAAGGTGGAGAGGGAAAACTGTTTTTT
CDR3: CASSQGGEGKLFF

J: TRBJ1-5
V: TRBV6-1
D: -
DNA: TGTGCCAGCAGTGAAGTGATCGAGACAAACCAGCATTTT
CDR3: CASSEVIETNQHF

J: TRBJ2-3
V: TRBV19
D: TRBD1
DNA: TGTGCCAGTAGTAGTTGGGACAGGACAGCAGATACGCAGTATTTT
CDR3: CASSSWDRTADTQYF

J: TRBJ1-2
V: TRBV5-1
D: -
DNA: TGCGCCAGCAGCCTTATCGGACAGCTTACTAACTATGGCTACACCTTC
CDR3: CASSLIGQLTNYGYTF

J: TRBJ2-1
V: TRBV3-1/TRBV3-2
D: -
DNA: TGTGCCAGCAGCCAAGATTCGTGGAATGAGCAGTTCTTC
CDR3: CASSQDSWNEQFF

J: TRBJ1-5
V: TRBV4-1
D: -
DNA: TGCGCCAGCAGCCAAGTGGAGGCTCCCAATCAGCCCCAGCATTTT
CDR3: CASSQVEAPNQPQHF

J: TRBJ2-7
V: TRBV10-3
D: -
DNA: TGTGCCATCAGTGAGTCGACGGCCCGGGCCCCAACCTACGAGCAGTACTTC
CDR3: CAISESTARAPTYEQYF

J: TRBJ1-1
V: TRBV6-1
D: -
DNA: TGTGCCAGCAGTGACATATCCATACGGGGGCGATTGGGGAACACTGAAGCTTTCTTT
CDR3: CASSDISIRGRLGNTEAFF

J: TRBJ1-5
V: TRBV28
D: TRBD1
DNA: TGTGCCAGCAGTACTGGACAGGGGGCGTACCAGCCCCAGCATTTT
CDR3: CASSTGQGAYQPQHF

J: TRBJ1-2
V: TRBV13
D: -
DNA: TGTGCCAGCAGCTTAGCCGGGAGACTCTATGGCTACACCTTC
CDR3: CASSLAGRLYGYTF

J: TRBJ2-3
V: TRBV29-1
D: TRBD2
DNA: TGCAGCGTTGAAGATGGCGGGGGGCCGACAGATACGCAGTATTTT
CDR3: CSVEDGGGPTDTQYF

J: TRBJ1-1
V: TRBV5-1
D: -
DNA: TGCGCCAGCAGCTTGGCCGCTCTTCGCACTGAAGCTTTCTTT
CDR3: CASSLAALRTEAFF

J: TRBJ2-3
V: TRBV27
D: TRBD2
DNA: TGTGCCAGCTGTACTAGCGGGGGAGTCCTACATAAAGATACGCAGTATTTT
CDR3: CASCTSGGVLHKDTQYF

J: TRBJ1-5
V: TRBV29-1
D: TRBD1
DNA: TGCAGCGTTGAAGCAAATCAGGGACAGGGAAGGCATTTT
CDR3: CSVEANQGQGRHF

J: TRBJ1-2
V: TRBV19
D: -
DNA: TGTGCCAGTAAGACAGCTAACTATGGCTACACCTTC
CDR3: CASKTANYGYTF

J: TRBJ2-3
V: TRBV2
D: TRBD2
DNA: TGTGCCACCGAGAATTTGGCTAGCGGACCCGGGGATACGCAGTATTTT
CDR3: CATENLASGPGDTQYF

J: TRBJ1-1
V: TRBV5-5
D: TRBD1
DNA: TGTGCCAGCAGCTTGGACAGGGGTGGCACTGAAGCTTTCTTT
CDR3: CASSLDRGGTEAFF

J: TRBJ2-7
V: TRBV3-1/TRBV3-2
D: TRBD2
DNA: TGTGCCAGCAGCAATAAGGGCCTAGCGGCCTACGAGCAGTACTTC
CDR3: CASSNKGLAAYEQYF